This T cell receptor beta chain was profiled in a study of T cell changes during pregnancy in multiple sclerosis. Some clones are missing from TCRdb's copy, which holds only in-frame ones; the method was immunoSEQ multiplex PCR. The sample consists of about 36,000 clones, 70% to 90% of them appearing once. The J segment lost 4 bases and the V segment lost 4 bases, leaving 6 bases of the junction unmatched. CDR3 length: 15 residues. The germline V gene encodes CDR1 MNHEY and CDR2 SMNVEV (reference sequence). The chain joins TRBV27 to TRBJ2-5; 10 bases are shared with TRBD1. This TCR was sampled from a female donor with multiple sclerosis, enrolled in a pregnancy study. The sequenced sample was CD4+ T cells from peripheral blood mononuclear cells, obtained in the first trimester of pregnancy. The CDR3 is CASSYSWTGGETQYF. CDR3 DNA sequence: TGTGCCAGCAGTTACTCGTGGACAGGGGGAGAGACCCAGTACTTC.